This T cell receptor (beta chain) is from a study of cytomegalovirus exposure and HLA in healthy donors. The V segment lost 3 bases and the J segment 5 bases; nucleotides outside the gene matches: 4. This CDR3 has 14 residues. Germline assignment: CDR1 SGHDT and CDR2 YYEEEE. This clone was seen only a few times. Vbeta (60) and Jbeta (13) primers were used in the PCR. The repertoire was sequenced with immunoSEQ multiplex PCR; TCRdb's copy has only in-frame clones and lacks some. The table includes 200,000 to 250,000 clones, 70% detected once. This TCR derives from a man aged 40-49 years in good health and CMV-seropositive. V is TRBV5-6 and J is TRBJ1-2; 10 bases agree with TRBD1. Source material: PBMCs. CDR3 in DNA: TGTGCCAGCAGCTGGGACAGGGGATCTTATGGCTACACCTTC. It encodes CASSWDRGSYGYTF.